This is a list of T cell receptor beta chains from one sample in a study of cytomegalovirus exposure and HLA in healthy donors. Sequencing was performed with immunoSEQ multiplex PCR; in TCRdb, only in-frame clones are kept and a portion is missing. Seen here are around 120,000 clones, 65% to 80% observed once, and the top ten hold 3.4%. Sequenced material: PBMCs. The receptor set was obtained from a man aged 25 to 45 in good health and CMV-seronegative. Both conserved end residues are part of each CDR3. Fields, in order: V gene, J gene, clone size, D gene, CDR3 protein, CDR3 DNA. A D gene is named only where the DNA matches it firmly. Size values are once, few and many counts, or a class for expanded clones, and some rows have none.

V gene: TRBV7-2
J gene: TRBJ2-6
clone size: few
D gene: TRBD1
CDR3 protein: CASSLDRAGTGANVLTF
CDR3 DNA: TGTGCCAGCAGCTTGGACAGGGCAGGTACTGGGGCCAACGTCCTGACTTTC

V gene: TRBV5-1
J gene: TRBJ2-7
clone size: NA
D gene: TRBD2
CDR3 protein: CASSQGLAGGTYEQYF
CDR3 DNA: TGCGCCAGCAGCCAGGGACTAGCGGGGGGTACCTACGAGCAGTACTTC

V gene: TRBV4-1
J gene: TRBJ1-1
clone size: once
D gene: NA
CDR3 protein: CASSQDRGLRNTEAFF
CDR3 DNA: TGCGCCAGCAGCCAAGATAGGGGACTGAGGAACACTGAAGCTTTCTTT

V gene: TRBV14
J gene: TRBJ2-1
clone size: NA
D gene: NA
CDR3 protein: CASSQDIIRSEISNEQFF
CDR3 DNA: TGTGCCAGCAGCCAAGATATCATTCGTAGCGAGATATCCAATGAGCAGTTCTTC

V gene: TRBV5-1
J gene: TRBJ1-2
clone size: once
D gene: NA
CDR3 protein: CASSFGTPYGYTF
CDR3 DNA: TGCGCCAGCAGCTTCGGGACACCCTATGGCTACACCTTC

V gene: TRBV5-1
J gene: TRBJ2-7
clone size: once
D gene: NA
CDR3 protein: CASSLNAGIGEQYF
CDR3 DNA: TGCGCCAGCAGCTTGAATGCCGGGATAGGCGAGCAGTACTTC

V gene: TRBV11-2
J gene: TRBJ2-7
clone size: NA
D gene: TRBD1
CDR3 protein: CASSLAGQTIYEQYF
CDR3 DNA: TGTGCCAGCAGCTTAGCGGGACAGACAATCTACGAGCAGTACTTC

V gene: TRBV5-5
J gene: TRBJ2-7
clone size: once
D gene: TRBD1
CDR3 protein: CASSTWTGAHEQYF
CDR3 DNA: TGTGCCAGCAGCACTTGGACAGGCGCCCACGAGCAGTACTTC

V gene: TRBV18
J gene: TRBJ2-2
clone size: NA
D gene: NA
CDR3 protein: CASSPLTGELFF
CDR3 DNA: TGTGCCAGCTCACCTCTGACCGGGGAGCTGTTTTTT

V gene: TRBV7-9
J gene: TRBJ1-5
clone size: NA
D gene: NA
CDR3 protein: CASSSQGNNQPQHF
CDR3 DNA: TGTGCCAGCAGCTCGCAGGGAAACAATCAGCCCCAGCATTTT

V gene: TRBV19
J gene: TRBJ1-5
clone size: NA
D gene: NA
CDR3 protein: CASSFTRVYNQPQHF
CDR3 DNA: TGTGCCAGTAGTTTCACTCGGGTCTATAATCAGCCCCAGCATTTT

V gene: TRBV7-8
J gene: TRBJ2-5
clone size: NA
D gene: NA
CDR3 protein: CASSLVRTYQETQYF
CDR3 DNA: TGTGCCAGCAGCTTAGTCCGGACTTACCAAGAGACCCAGTACTTC

V gene: TRBV6-5
J gene: TRBJ2-7
clone size: once
D gene: TRBD1
CDR3 protein: CASSYLDRGGSYEQYF
CDR3 DNA: TGTGCCAGCAGTTACCTGGACAGGGGGGGCTCCTACGAGCAGTACTTC

V gene: TRBV5-5
J gene: TRBJ1-5
clone size: NA
D gene: NA
CDR3 protein: CASSFSDEYQPQHF
CDR3 DNA: TGTGCCAGCAGCTTTTCCGATGAGTATCAGCCCCAGCATTTT

V gene: TRBV19
J gene: TRBJ2-1
clone size: few
D gene: TRBD2
CDR3 protein: CASTPGGTSGIRYNEQFF
CDR3 DNA: TGTGCCAGTACCCCGGGGGGGACTAGCGGGATAAGGTACAATGAGCAGTTCTTC

V gene: TRBV6-5
J gene: TRBJ2-7
clone size: NA
D gene: TRBD1
CDR3 protein: CASSYATGGIFNEQYF
CDR3 DNA: TGTGCCAGCAGTTACGCGACAGGGGGCATATTCAACGAGCAGTACTTC

V gene: TRBV9
J gene: TRBJ2-5
clone size: NA
D gene: NA
CDR3 protein: CASSVAPGVAGETQYF
CDR3 DNA: TGTGCCAGCAGCGTAGCTCCGGGAGTGGCAGGAGAGACCCAGTACTTC

V gene: TRBV28
J gene: TRBJ2-3
clone size: NA
D gene: NA
CDR3 protein: CATRGGTDTQYF
CDR3 DNA: TGTGCCACGAGGGGGGGGACAGATACGCAGTATTTT

V gene: TRBV6-5
J gene: TRBJ2-5
clone size: once
D gene: NA
CDR3 protein: CASSYGTGGGQETQYF
CDR3 DNA: TGTGCCAGCAGTTACGGCACAGGGGGGGGTCAAGAGACCCAGTACTTC

V gene: TRBV18
J gene: TRBJ1-4
clone size: few
D gene: NA
CDR3 protein: CASSPDATVGEKLFF
CDR3 DNA: TGTGCCAGCTCACCGGACGCGACAGTGGGGGAAAAACTGTTTTTT

V gene: TRBV5-1
J gene: TRBJ2-1
clone size: NA
D gene: NA
CDR3 protein: CASSSGLTTYNEQFF
CDR3 DNA: TGCGCCAGCAGCTCTGGACTTACGACCTACAATGAGCAGTTCTTC

V gene: TRBV2
J gene: TRBJ2-4
clone size: NA
D gene: TRBD2
CDR3 protein: CASRAREGTRKKNIQYF
CDR3 DNA: TGTGCCAGCAGGGCCAGGGAGGGTACTAGGAAGAAAAACATTCAGTACTTC

V gene: TRBV6-1
J gene: TRBJ2-3
clone size: NA
D gene: TRBD2
CDR3 protein: CASSQGTSGSLTDTQYF
CDR3 DNA: TGTGCCAGCAGTCAAGGGACTAGCGGGAGTCTCACAGATACGCAGTATTTT

V gene: TRBV4-3
J gene: TRBJ1-4
clone size: NA
D gene: TRBD1
CDR3 protein: CASARDRFNEKLFF
CDR3 DNA: TGCGCCAGCGCTCGGGACAGGTTTAATGAAAAACTGTTTTTT

V gene: TRBV5-1
J gene: TRBJ2-7
clone size: few
D gene: NA
CDR3 protein: CASSLGQNTPYEQYF
CDR3 DNA: TGCGCCAGCAGCTTAGGACAGAATACGCCCTACGAGCAGTACTTC

V gene: TRBV11-2
J gene: TRBJ1-2
clone size: NA
D gene: NA
CDR3 protein: CASSLSPRGGYTF
CDR3 DNA: TGTGCCAGCAGCTTGTCTCCACGAGGTGGCTACACCTTC

V gene: TRBV19
J gene: TRBJ2-1
clone size: NA
D gene: TRBD1
CDR3 protein: CASTRQGPAWDEQFF
CDR3 DNA: TGTGCCAGTACGAGACAGGGGCCTGCTTGGGATGAGCAGTTCTTC

V gene: TRBV6-5
J gene: TRBJ1-1
clone size: NA
D gene: NA
CDR3 protein: CASSYSSTRRNTEAFF
CDR3 DNA: TGTGCCAGCAGTTACTCGAGCACGCGGAGAAACACTGAAGCTTTCTTT

V gene: TRBV15
J gene: TRBJ2-1
clone size: few
D gene: TRBD2
CDR3 protein: CATSSGGEARGGNEQFF
CDR3 DNA: TGTGCCACCAGCAGTGGCGGGGAAGCCCGGGGGGGCAATGAGCAGTTCTTC

V gene: TRBV28
J gene: TRBJ2-5
clone size: NA
D gene: NA
CDR3 protein: CASLSATRYVETQYF
CDR3 DNA: TGTGCCAGCTTATCGGCGACTAGATACGTTGAGACCCAGTACTTC

V gene: TRBV19
J gene: TRBJ2-5
clone size: NA
D gene: NA
CDR3 protein: CASSIEGEGAETQYF
CDR3 DNA: TGTGCCAGTAGTATCGAGGGGGAGGGAGCAGAGACCCAGTACTTC

V gene: TRBV6-5
J gene: TRBJ2-5
clone size: NA
D gene: NA
CDR3 protein: CASSYPPGETQYF
CDR3 DNA: TGTGCCAGCAGTTACCCCCCCGGAGAGACCCAGTACTTC

V gene: TRBV7-9
J gene: TRBJ1-1
clone size: few
D gene: NA
CDR3 protein: CASSLTSYTEAFF
CDR3 DNA: TGTGCCAGCAGCCTCACAAGTTACACTGAAGCTTTCTTT

V gene: TRBV19
J gene: TRBJ1-5
clone size: NA
D gene: NA
CDR3 protein: CASSTVGNQPQHF
CDR3 DNA: TGTGCCAGTAGTACAGTGGGCAATCAGCCCCAGCATTTT

V gene: TRBV2
J gene: TRBJ2-7
clone size: NA
D gene: NA
CDR3 protein: CASREDSRVYEQYF
CDR3 DNA: TGTGCCAGCAGAGAGGACAGCCGAGTTTACGAGCAGTACTTC

V gene: TRBV28
J gene: TRBJ2-5
clone size: NA
D gene: NA
CDR3 protein: CASSLVRLGRGETQYF
CDR3 DNA: TGTGCCAGCAGTTTAGTTCGGCTGGGCCGGGGGGAGACCCAGTACTTC

V gene: TRBV5-1
J gene: TRBJ2-7
clone size: NA
D gene: TRBD1
CDR3 protein: CASSLLRGHNEQYF
CDR3 DNA: TGCGCCAGCAGCTTGCTCAGGGGGCACAACGAGCAGTACTTC

V gene: TRBV4-1
J gene: TRBJ2-7
clone size: NA
D gene: TRBD2
CDR3 protein: CASSPGTSGVYEQYF
CDR3 DNA: TGCGCCAGCAGTCCCGGGACTAGCGGGGTATACGAGCAGTACTTC

V gene: TRBV27
J gene: TRBJ1-3
clone size: NA
D gene: NA
CDR3 protein: CASSSGGGSGNTIYF
CDR3 DNA: TGTGCCAGCAGTTCTGGGGGGGGGTCTGGAAACACCATATATTTT

V gene: TRBV7-9
J gene: TRBJ1-1
clone size: NA
D gene: NA
CDR3 protein: CASSFPGNTEAFF
CDR3 DNA: TGTGCCAGCAGCTTCCCAGGGAACACTGAAGCTTTCTTT

V gene: TRBV15
J gene: TRBJ2-7
clone size: NA
D gene: NA
CDR3 protein: CATSNPGTSSYEQYF
CDR3 DNA: TGTGCCACCAGCAACCCCGGGACAAGCTCCTACGAGCAGTACTTC

V gene: TRBV6-6
J gene: TRBJ1-5
clone size: few
D gene: NA
CDR3 protein: CASSYSPSQPQHF
CDR3 DNA: TGTGCCAGCAGTTACTCCCCATCCCAGCCCCAGCATTTT